This TCR beta chain comes out of a study of T cell responses to AZD1222 COVID-19 vaccine. Worth noting for this clone: Its matching antigen is unknown.

Libraries were prepared by immunoSEQ multiplex PCR; TCRdb keeps only in-frame clonotypes and omits some of them. The repertoire holds some 100,000 clones, with around 93% as singletons. Study findings and constraints: Clonal diversity was possibly underestimated; the donors were predominantly white British and more often female.

This TCR was sampled from an adult in good health. Sequenced here: peripheral blood, sampled on day 0 of AZD1222 vaccination.

As DNA, the CDR3 is TGCGCCAGCAGGCCACCAACCGGGCAGCAGAACACTGAAGCTTTCTTT. Translation gives CASRPPTGQQNTEAFF. The V call is TRBV4-1, the J call TRBJ1-1, with D uncertain. Germline V gene data show CDR1 as MGHRA and CDR2 as YSYEKL. Trimming shortened V by 6 bases and J by 1 base, and 18 bases separated the two germline ends. CDR3 length: 16 residues.